Shown below are 14 T cell receptor beta chains from a single sample sequenced in a study of human T cells and chemical hapten exposure. TCRdb reprocessed the RACE reads with MiXCR, giving one entry per CDR3 protein. Of approximately 41,000 distinct CDR3 sequences detected, 3% to 4% appear once; the ten largest clones hold about 24%. Stated time point: patch test 1, 2 weeks after DPC sensitization. Treatment denoted: therapeutic diphenylcyclopropenone sensitization with weekly scalp DPC. The authors' total RNA extraction used unfractionated whole blood. This specimen consisted of whole blood, obtained in connection with sensitization to the hapten diphenylcyclopropenone (DPC). These receptors came from a man aged 50-60 years with alopecia areata. Some clones in this sample may be carry-over from other donors' samples.

This clonotype was detected many times. This chain joins TRBV29-1 and TRBJ2-1; 7 bases agree with TRBD1. Germline loops: CDR1 SQVTM, CDR2 ANQGSEA. CDR3 length: 14 amino acids. V trimming: 5 bases; J trimming: 3 bases; junction bases outside the gene matches: 7. The CDR3 loop is CSVTTDRVYNEQFF. The CDR3 region has the DNA TGCAGCGTTACCACCGACAGGGTCTACAATGAGCAGTTCTTC.

This clonotype was seen repeatedly, ten times or more. The J gene is TRBJ1-2, the V gene TRBV20-1; a possible D gene is TRBD1 (6 bases). In germline, CDR1 is DFQATT, CDR2 SNEGSKA (reference sequence). The V end lost 0 bases, the J end lost 7 bases, and 15 bases lay between the germline ends. This CDR3 spans 14 amino acids. The CDR3: CSARESQGLGGYTF. The CDR3 nucleotides read TGCAGTGCTAGAGAATCCCAGGGGCTCGGTGGCTACACCTTC.

A few counts support this clonotype. The chain links TRBV5-1 to TRBJ2-7, with 7 nucleotides matching TRBD2. This CDR3 is built from 15 residues. The ends lost 4 bases at V and 3 bases at J; junction bases unmatched: 10. Germline values: CDR1 SGHRS, CDR2 YFSETQ. DNA for the CDR3: TGCGCCAGCAGCGTAAGCGGGACTCCCCTCTACGAGCAGTACTTC. Its translation: CASSVSGTPLYEQYF.

The chain uses TRBV7-7 and TRBJ2-5; 7 bases fit TRBD1. Germline assignment: CDR1 SSHAT and CDR2 FNYEAQ (reference sequence). V was clipped by 4 bases and J by 2 bases; unmatched bases: 4. The CDR3 has 14 amino acids. The CDR3 nucleotides read TGTGCCAGCAGCTGGAAGGGACAGCAAGAGACCCAGTACTTC. Encoded protein: CASSWKGQQETQYF.

This clonotype was detected ten times or more. The chain has TRBV20-1 and TRBJ2-1; TRBD2 matches at 8 bases. There are 11 residues in the CDR3. Germline-derived CDR1 and CDR2 are DFQATT and SNEGSKA (reference sequence). The junction had 4 bases not matched to a gene; V was cut back by 6 bases and J by 9 bases. CDR3 bases: TGCAGTGCCCCGGGAGGGGGTGAGCAGTTCTTC. This translates into CSAPGGGEQFF.

Points on this clonotype: This sequence may be a read error, since a much larger clone differs from it by one base. This chain joins TRBV7-8 and TRBJ1-5; D might be TRBD1 (6 bases). The CDR3 consists of 15 residues. Germline V lookup: CDR1 SGHVS, CDR2 FQNEAQ. The V gene lost 5 bases and the J gene lost 5 bases, with 16 bases spanning the gap. CDR3 sequence: CASSVTQGPYQPQHF. The CDR3 region has the DNA TGTGCCAGCAGCGTCACACAGGGACCGTATCAGCCCCAGCATTTT.

In its sample, this clonotype was seen many times. The chain is built from TRBV3-1 and TRBJ2-7; 9 positions agree with TRBD2. The CDR3 contains 14 residues. With V trimmed by 2 bases and J by 3 bases, 2 bases remained unmatched. Germline V CDR1 and CDR2: LGHDT, YNNKEL (reference sequence). The CDR3, as DNA: TGTGCCAGCAGCCAAACTAGCGGGCGCTACGAGCAGTACTTC. As protein: CASSQTSGRYEQYF.

This clonotype was recorded many times. The chain links TRBV5-1 to TRBJ2-7; 7 bases line up with TRBD2. Germline values: CDR1 SGHRS, CDR2 YFSETQ. This CDR3 spans 14 amino acids. The ends lost 7 bases at V and 2 bases at J; junction bases unmatched: 9. The chain's CDR3 is CASGGASGAYEQYF. For the CDR3, the DNA is TGCGCCAGCGGGGGTGCTAGCGGCGCCTACGAGCAGTACTTC.

This clonotype occurred many times. The V call is TRBV5-1, the J call TRBJ2-1; either TRBD1 or TRBD2 may fit D (5 bases each). Germline loops: CDR1 SGHRS, CDR2 YFSETQ. V lost 1 base and J lost 0, with 8 bases in between. This CDR3 region has 15 residues. The CDR3 here is CASSLTGPSYNEQFF. The DNA of the CDR3 is TGCGCCAGCAGCTTGACGGGGCCCTCCTACAATGAGCAGTTCTTC. The full variable domain, completed using reference TRBV5-1 and TRBJ2-1, is KAGVTQTPRYLIKTRGQQVTLSCSPISGHRSVSWYQQTPGQGLQFLFEYFSETQRNKGNFPGRFSGRQFSNSRSEMNVSTLELGDSALYLCASSLTGPSYNEQFFGPGTRLTVL.

In this sample, this clonotype turned up many times. This chain joins TRBV19 and TRBJ2-1; TRBD2 matches at 11 bases. This CDR3 contains 14 residues. The trim removed 10 bases at V and 8 bases at J, leaving 10 bases unmatched. Per the germline V gene, CDR1 is LNHDA and CDR2 is SQIVND (reference sequence). The CDR3 is CATQGLADGYEQFF. The CDR3 DNA reads TGTGCCACCCAGGGACTAGCGGACGGTTATGAGCAGTTCTTC.

This clonotype was observed at least ten times. This sequence joins TRBV5-1 and TRBJ2-1, with no clear D. In germline, CDR1 is SGHRS, CDR2 YFSETQ. V lost 0 bases and J 8 bases, leaving 9 bases between the germline ends. The CDR3 contains 13 residues. CDR3 amino acids: CASSLGVQDEQFF. As DNA, the CDR3 is TGCGCCAGCAGCTTGGGAGTGCAGGATGAGCAGTTCTTC.

At least ten counts were recorded for this clonotype. The chain has TRBV29-1 and TRBJ2-3, with 15 bases aligning to TRBD2. Unmatched junction bases numbered 7, after V lost 5 bases and J lost 4 bases. The CDR3 is made up of 16 amino acids. Germline V lookup: CDR1 SQVTM, CDR2 ANQGSEA. Here the CDR3 reads CSVKPWTSGRADTQYF. In DNA form, the CDR3 reads TGCAGCGTTAAGCCCTGGACTAGCGGGAGGGCAGATACGCAGTATTTT.

This clonotype was seen at least ten times. The J gene is TRBJ2-3, the V gene TRBV18; D not certain. Germline lookup yields CDR1 KGHSH and CDR2 LQKENI. This CDR3 spans 12 amino acids. V dropped 2 bases and J dropped 7 bases, with 7 bases sitting between them. The CDR3 loop is CASSPIGYTQYF. The CDR3 DNA reads as TGTGCCAGCTCACCAATTGGGTATACGCAGTATTTT.

This clonotype was detected many times. This chain uses TRBV29-1 with TRBJ2-3; 10 nucleotides align to TRBD2. Germline assignment: CDR1 SQVTM and CDR2 ANQGSEA. The CDR3 consists of 12 residues. After removal of 6 bases from V and 3 bases from J, the junction contained 0 bases not matched to a gene. CDR3 amino acids: CSVTSGTDTQYF. CDR3 coding DNA: TGCAGCGTGACTAGCGGGACAGATACGCAGTATTTT.